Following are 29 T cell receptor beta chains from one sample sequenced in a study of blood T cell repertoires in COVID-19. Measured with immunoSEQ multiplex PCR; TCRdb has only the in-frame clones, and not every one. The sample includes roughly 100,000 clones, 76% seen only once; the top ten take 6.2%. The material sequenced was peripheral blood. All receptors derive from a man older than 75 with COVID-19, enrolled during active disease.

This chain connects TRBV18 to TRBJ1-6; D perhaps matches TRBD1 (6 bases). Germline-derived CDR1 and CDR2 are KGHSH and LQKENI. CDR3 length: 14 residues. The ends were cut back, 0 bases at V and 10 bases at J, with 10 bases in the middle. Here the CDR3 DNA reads TGTGCCAGCTCACCACCGGGGGGGGGCTCACCCCTCCACTTT. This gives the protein CASSPPGGGSPLHF.

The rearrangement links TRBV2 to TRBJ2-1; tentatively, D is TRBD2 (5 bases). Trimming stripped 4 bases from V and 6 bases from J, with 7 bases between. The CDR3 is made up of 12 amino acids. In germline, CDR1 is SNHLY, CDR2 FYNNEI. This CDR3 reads CASSVGLNEQFF. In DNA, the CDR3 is TGTGCCAGCAGTGTCGGACTCAATGAGCAGTTCTTC.

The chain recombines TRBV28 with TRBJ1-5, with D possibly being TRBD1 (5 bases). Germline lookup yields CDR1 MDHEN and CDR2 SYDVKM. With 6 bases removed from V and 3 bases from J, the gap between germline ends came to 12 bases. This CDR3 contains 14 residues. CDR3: CASRPPGPNQPQHF. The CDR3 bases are TGTGCCAGCAGACCCCCAGGGCCCAATCAGCCCCAGCATTTT. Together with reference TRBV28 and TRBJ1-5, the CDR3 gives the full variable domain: DVKVTQSSRYLVKRTGEKVFLECVQDMDHENMFWYRQDPGLGLRLIYFSYDVKMKEKGDIPEGYSVSREKKERFSLILESASTNQTSMYLCASRPPGPNQPQHFGDGTRLSIL.

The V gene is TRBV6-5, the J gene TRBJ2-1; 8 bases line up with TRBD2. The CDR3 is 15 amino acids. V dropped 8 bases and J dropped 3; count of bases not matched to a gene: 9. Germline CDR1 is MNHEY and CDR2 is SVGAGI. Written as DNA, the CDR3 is TGTGCCAGCCGCGCCCAAGCGGGAGTCTACAATGAGCAGTTCTTC. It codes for CASRAQAGVYNEQFF.

CDR3 loop: CASSLGSTLGLNTEAFF. The DNA for the CDR3 is TGTGCCAGCAGCTTGGGAAGCACCCTGGGGCTGAACACTGAAGCTTTCTTT. This rearrangement joins TRBV5-6 to TRBJ1-1; the D gene is possibly TRBD1 (5 bases). Trimming shortened V by 0 bases and J by 0 bases, and 15 bases separated the two germline ends. The CDR3 has 17 residues. CDR1 and CDR2 from the germline V gene are SGHDT and YYEEEE.

The CDR3 coding sequence is TGCGCCAGCAGCCACGAGATAACCTATGGCTACACCTTC. Translating gives CASSHEITYGYTF. The chain joins TRBV4-1 to TRBJ1-2, with D hard to call. Trimming pared 3 bases from V and 4 bases from J, leaving 9 bases between. The V gene's germline CDR1 is MGHRA and CDR2 YSYEKL. The CDR3 runs 13 residues.

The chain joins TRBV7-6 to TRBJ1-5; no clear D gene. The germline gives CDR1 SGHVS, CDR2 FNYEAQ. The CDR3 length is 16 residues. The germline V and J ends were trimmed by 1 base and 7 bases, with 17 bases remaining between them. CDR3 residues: CASSLGPSRERQPQHF. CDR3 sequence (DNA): TGTGCCAGCAGCTTAGGACCCAGCCGGGAAAGACAGCCCCAGCATTTT.

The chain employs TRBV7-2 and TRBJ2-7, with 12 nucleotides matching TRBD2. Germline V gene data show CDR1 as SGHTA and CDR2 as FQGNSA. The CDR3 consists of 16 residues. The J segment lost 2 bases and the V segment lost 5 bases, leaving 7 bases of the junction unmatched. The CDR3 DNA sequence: TGTGCCAGCAGCACACGGACTAGCGGGGCCGCCTACGAGCAGTACTTC. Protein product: CASSTRTSGAAYEQYF.

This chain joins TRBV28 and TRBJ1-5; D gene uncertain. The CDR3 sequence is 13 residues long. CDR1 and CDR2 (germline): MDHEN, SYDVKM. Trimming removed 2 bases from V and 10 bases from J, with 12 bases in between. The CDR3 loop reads CASSLEGLGPQHF. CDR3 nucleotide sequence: TGTGCCAGCAGTTTAGAGGGTCTTGGACCCCAGCATTTT.

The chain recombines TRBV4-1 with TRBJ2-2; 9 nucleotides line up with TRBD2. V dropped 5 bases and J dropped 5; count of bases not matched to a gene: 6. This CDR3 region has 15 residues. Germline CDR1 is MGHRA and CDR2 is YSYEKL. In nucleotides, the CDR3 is TGCGCCAGCAGCTCACCTAGCGGGACAACCGGGGAGCTGTTTTTT. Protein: CASSSPSGTTGELFF.

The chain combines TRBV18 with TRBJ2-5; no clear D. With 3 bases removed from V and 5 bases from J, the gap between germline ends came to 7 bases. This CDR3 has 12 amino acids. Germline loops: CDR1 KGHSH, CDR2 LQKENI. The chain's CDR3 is CASSPYLETQYF. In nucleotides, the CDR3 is TGTGCCAGCTCACCGTATCTGGAGACCCAGTACTTC.

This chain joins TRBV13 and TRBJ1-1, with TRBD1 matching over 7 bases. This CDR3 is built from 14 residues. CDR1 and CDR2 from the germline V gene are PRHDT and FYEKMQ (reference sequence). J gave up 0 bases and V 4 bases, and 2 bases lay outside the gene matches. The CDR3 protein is CASSSGTVNTEAFF. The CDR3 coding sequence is TGTGCCAGCAGCTCAGGGACAGTGAACACTGAAGCTTTCTTT.

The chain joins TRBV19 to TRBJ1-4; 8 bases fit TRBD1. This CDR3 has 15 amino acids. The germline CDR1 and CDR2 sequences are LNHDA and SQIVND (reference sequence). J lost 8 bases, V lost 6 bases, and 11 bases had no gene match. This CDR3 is CASSNGQGGFEKLFF. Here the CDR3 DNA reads TGTGCCAGTAGCAACGGACAGGGAGGGTTCGAAAAACTGTTTTTT.

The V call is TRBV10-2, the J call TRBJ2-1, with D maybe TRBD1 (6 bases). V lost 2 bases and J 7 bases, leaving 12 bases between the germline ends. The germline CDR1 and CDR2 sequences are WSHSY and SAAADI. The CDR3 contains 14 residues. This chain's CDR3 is CASSEAGAFNEQFF. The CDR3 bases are TGCGCCAGCAGTGAGGCAGGGGCGTTTAATGAGCAGTTCTTC.

CDR3 amino acids: CASSLQGGQPQHF. CDR3 DNA sequence: TGTGCCAGCAGTTTACAGGGAGGTCAGCCCCAGCATTTT. The rearrangement links TRBV12-3 or TRBV12-4 to TRBJ1-5, with a weak D call TRBD1 (5 bases). V dropped 2 bases and J dropped 6 bases, with 8 bases sitting between them. The CDR3 runs 13 residues.

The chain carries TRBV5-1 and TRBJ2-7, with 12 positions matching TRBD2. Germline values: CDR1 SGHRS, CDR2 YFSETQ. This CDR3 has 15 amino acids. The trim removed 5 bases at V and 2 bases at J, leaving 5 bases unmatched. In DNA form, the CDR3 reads TGCGCCAGCAGGCCTGGACTAGCGGGGACCTACGAGCAGTACTTC. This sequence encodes CASRPGLAGTYEQYF. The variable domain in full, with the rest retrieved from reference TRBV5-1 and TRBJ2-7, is KAGVTQTPRYLIKTRGQQVTLSCSPISGHRSVSWYQQTPGQGLQFLFEYFSETQRNKGNFPGRFSGRQFSNSRSEMNVSTLELGDSALYLCASRPGLAGTYEQYFGPGTRLTVT.

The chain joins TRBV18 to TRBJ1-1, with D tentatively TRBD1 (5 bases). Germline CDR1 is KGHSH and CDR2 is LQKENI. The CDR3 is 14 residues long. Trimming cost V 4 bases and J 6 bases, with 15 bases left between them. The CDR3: CASSQAGLGSEAFF. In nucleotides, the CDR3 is TGTGCCAGCTCACAAGCGGGGCTTGGCTCTGAAGCTTTCTTT.

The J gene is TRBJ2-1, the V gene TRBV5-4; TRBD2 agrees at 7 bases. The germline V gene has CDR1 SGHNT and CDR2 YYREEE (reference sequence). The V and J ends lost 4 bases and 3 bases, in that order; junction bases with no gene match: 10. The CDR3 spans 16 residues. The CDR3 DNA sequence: TGTGCCAGCAGCCAAGGACTAGTAGCGGGCTACAATGAGCAGTTCTTC. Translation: CASSQGLVAGYNEQFF.

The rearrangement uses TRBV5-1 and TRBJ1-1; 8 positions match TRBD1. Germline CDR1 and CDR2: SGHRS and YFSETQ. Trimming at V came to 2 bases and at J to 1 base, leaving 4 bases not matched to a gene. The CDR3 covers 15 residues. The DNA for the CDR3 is TGCGCCAGCAGCTTAACAGGGGGTTGGAACACTGAAGCTTTCTTT. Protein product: CASSLTGGWNTEAFF. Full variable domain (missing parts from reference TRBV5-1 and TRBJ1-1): KAGVTQTPRYLIKTRGQQVTLSCSPISGHRSVSWYQQTPGQGLQFLFEYFSETQRNKGNFPGRFSGRQFSNSRSEMNVSTLELGDSALYLCASSLTGGWNTEAFFGQGTRLTVV.

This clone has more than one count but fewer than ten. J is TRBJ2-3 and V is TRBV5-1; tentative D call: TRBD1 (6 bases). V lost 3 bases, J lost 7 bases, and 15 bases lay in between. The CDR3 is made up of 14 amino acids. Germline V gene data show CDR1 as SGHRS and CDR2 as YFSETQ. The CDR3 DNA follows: TGCGCCAGCAGCTCGGAGGCAGGGGTCCATACGCAGTATTTT. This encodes CASSSEAGVHTQYF. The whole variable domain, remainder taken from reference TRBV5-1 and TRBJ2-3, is KAGVTQTPRYLIKTRGQQVTLSCSPISGHRSVSWYQQTPGQGLQFLFEYFSETQRNKGNFPGRFSGRQFSNSRSEMNVSTLELGDSALYLCASSSEAGVHTQYFGPGTRLTVL.

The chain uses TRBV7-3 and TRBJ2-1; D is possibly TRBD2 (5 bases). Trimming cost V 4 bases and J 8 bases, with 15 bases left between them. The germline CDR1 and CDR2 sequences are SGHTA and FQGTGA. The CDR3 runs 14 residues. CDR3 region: CASSSQIGGDEQFF. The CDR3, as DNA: TGTGCCAGCAGCTCCCAAATAGGAGGAGATGAGCAGTTCTTC. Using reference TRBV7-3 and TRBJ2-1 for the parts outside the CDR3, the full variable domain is GAGVSQTPSNKVTEKGKYVELRCDPISGHTALYWYRQSLGQGPEFLIYFQGTGAADDSGLPNDRFFAVRPEGSVSTLKIQRTERGDSAVYLCASSSQIGGDEQFFGPGTRLTVL.

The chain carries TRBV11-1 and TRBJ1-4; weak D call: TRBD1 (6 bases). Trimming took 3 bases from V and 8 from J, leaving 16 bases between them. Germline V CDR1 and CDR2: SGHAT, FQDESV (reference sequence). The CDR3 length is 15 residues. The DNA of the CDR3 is TGTGCCAGCAGCTTCCTCGGGACAAAAGGAGAAAAACTGTTTTTT. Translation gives CASSFLGTKGEKLFF.

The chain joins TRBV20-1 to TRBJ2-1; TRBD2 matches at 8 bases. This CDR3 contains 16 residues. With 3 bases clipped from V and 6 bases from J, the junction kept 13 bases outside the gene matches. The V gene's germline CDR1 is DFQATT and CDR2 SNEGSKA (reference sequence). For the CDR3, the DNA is TGCAGTGCTAGTCGCTATAGCGGGAAAGGAAGCAATGAGCAGTTCTTC. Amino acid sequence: CSASRYSGKGSNEQFF.

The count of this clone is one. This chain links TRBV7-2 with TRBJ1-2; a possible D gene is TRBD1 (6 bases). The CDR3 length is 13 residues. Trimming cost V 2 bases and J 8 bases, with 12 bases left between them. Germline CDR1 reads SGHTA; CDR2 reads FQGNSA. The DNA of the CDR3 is TGTGCCAGCAGCTTAAACCCAGGGGAGGGCTACACCTTC. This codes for CASSLNPGEGYTF. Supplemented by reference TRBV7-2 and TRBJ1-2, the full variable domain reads GAGVSQSPSNKVTEKGKDVELRCDPISGHTALYWYRQSLGQGLEFLIYFQGNSAPDKSGLPSDRFSAERTGGSVSTLTIQRTQQEDSAVYLCASSLNPGEGYTFGSGTRLTVV.

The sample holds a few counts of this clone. The CDR3 coding sequence is TGTGCCAGCTTAGAGGGAGGGCCTAGGTACAATGAGCAGTTCTTC. It codes for CASLEGGPRYNEQFF. The gene calls are TRBV2 and TRBJ2-1; TRBD2 agrees at 7 bases. V dropped 8 bases and J dropped 4; count of bases not matched to a gene: 11. The CDR3 consists of 15 residues. Per the germline V gene, CDR1 is SNHLY and CDR2 is FYNNEI.

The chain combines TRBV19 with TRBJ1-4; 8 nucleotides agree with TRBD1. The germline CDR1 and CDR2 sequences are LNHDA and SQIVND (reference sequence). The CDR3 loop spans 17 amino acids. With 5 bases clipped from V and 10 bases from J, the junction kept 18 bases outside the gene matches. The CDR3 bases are TGTGCCAGTAGTTTTTCTCGGCCGACAGGGGAATACTCAAAACTGTTTTTT. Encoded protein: CASSFSRPTGEYSKLFF.

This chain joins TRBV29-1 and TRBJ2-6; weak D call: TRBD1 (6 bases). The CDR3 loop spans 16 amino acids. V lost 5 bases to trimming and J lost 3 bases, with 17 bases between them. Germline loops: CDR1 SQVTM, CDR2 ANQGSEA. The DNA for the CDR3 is TGCAGCGTTTACCCAGACAGGTCGGGTGGGGCCAACGTCCTGACTTTC. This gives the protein CSVYPDRSGGANVLTF. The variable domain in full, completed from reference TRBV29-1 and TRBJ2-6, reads SAVISQKPSRDICQRGTSLTIQCQVDSQVTMMFWYRQQPGQSLTLIATANQGSEATYESGFVIDKFPISRPNLTFSTLTVSNMSPEDSSIYLCSVYPDRSGGANVLTFGAGSRLTVL.

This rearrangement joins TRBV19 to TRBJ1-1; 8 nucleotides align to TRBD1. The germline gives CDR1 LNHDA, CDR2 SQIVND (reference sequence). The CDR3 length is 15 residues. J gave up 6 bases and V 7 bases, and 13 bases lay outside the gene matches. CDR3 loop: CASTYAPRGQAEAFF. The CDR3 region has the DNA TGTGCCAGTACCTATGCGCCCAGGGGGCAAGCTGAAGCTTTCTTT. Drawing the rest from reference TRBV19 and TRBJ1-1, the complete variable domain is DGGITQSPKYLFRKEGQNVTLSCEQNLNHDAMYWYRQDPGQGLRLIYYSQIVNDFQKGDIAEGYSVSREKKESFPLTVTSAQKNPTAFYLCASTYAPRGQAEAFFGQGTRLTVV.

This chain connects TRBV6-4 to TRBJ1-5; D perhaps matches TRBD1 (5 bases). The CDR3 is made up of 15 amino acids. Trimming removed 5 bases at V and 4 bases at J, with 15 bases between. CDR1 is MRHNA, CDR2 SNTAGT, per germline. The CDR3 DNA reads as TGTGCCAGCAGTATCGGGGGAGTTGGTAATCAGCCCCAGCATTTT. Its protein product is CASSIGGVGNQPQHF.